This T cell receptor (beta chain) was recovered during a study of blood T cell repertoires in COVID-19. Study context: There were acute and convalescent COVID-19 samples, and they came from the United States, Italy and Spain.

The germline CDR1 and CDR2 sequences are MGHRA and YSYEKL. This CDR3 contains 18 residues. Trimming took 0 bases from V and 1 from J; bases not matched to a gene: 4. This clone was counted a few times. Per the original data handling: By means of reference gene primer amplification, nucleated cell counts were estimated. TCRdb's table, derived via immunoSEQ multiplex PCR, lists solely in-frame clones and lacks some. The DNA gave D and trimming, while V, J and clone size come from that table. The sample gives about 140,000 clones, around 82% of which show up once; 4% is in the top ten. Source material: peripheral blood. The chain is built from TRBV4-1 and TRBJ2-2, with 11 bases matching TRBD2. This clonotype was obtained from an older woman with acute or convalescent COVID-19. CDR3 amino acids: CASSQEASGRLNTGELFF. CDR3 DNA sequence: TGCGCCAGCAGCCAAGAGGCTAGCGGGAGGCTGAACACCGGGGAGCTGTTTTTT.